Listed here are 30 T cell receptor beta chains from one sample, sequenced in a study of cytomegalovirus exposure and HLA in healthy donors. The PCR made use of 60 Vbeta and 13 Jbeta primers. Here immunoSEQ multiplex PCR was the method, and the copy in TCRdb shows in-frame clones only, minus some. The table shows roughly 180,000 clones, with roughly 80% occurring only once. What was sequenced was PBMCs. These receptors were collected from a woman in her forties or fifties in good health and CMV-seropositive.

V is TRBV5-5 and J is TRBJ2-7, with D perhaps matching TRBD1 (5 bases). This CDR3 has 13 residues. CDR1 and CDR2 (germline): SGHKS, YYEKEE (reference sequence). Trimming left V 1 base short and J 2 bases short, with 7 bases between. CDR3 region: CASSLPGTYEQYF. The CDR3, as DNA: TGTGCCAGCAGCTTGCCAGGGACCTACGAGCAGTACTTC.

The CDR3, as DNA: TGTGCCAGCAGTTTAGGGGGACAGGGGAGTCAGCCCCAGCATTTT. Amino acids: CASSLGGQGSQPQHF. The J gene is TRBJ1-5, the V gene TRBV28; 10 bases line up with TRBD1. CDR3 length equals 15 residues. The V segment lost 2 bases and the J segment 6 bases; nucleotides outside the gene matches: 4. CDR1 MDHEN and CDR2 SYDVKM come from the germline V gene.

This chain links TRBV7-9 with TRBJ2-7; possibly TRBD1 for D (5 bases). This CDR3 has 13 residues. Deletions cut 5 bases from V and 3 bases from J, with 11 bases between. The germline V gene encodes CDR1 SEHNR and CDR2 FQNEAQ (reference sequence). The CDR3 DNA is TGTGCCAGCAGCGTCGACAGTGTCTACGAGCAGTACTTC. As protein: CASSVDSVYEQYF. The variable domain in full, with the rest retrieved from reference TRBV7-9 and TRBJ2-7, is DTGVSQNPRHKITKRGQNVTFRCDPISEHNRLYWYRQTLGQGPEFLTYFQNEAQLEKSRLLSDRFSAERPKGSFSTLEIQRTEQGDSAMYLCASSVDSVYEQYFGPGTRLTVT.

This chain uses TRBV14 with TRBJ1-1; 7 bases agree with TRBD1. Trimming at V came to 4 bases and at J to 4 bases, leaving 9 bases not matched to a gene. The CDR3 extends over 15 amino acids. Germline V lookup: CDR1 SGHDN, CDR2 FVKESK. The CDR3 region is CASSRTTGVSTEAFF. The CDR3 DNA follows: TGTGCCAGCAGCCGAACCACAGGGGTGAGCACTGAAGCTTTCTTT. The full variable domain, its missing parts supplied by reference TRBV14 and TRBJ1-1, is EAGVTQFPSHSVIEKGQTVTLRCDPISGHDNLYWYRRVMGKEIKFLLHFVKESKQDESGMPNNRFLAERTGGTYSTLKVQPAELEDSGVYFCASSRTTGVSTEAFFGQGTRLTVV.

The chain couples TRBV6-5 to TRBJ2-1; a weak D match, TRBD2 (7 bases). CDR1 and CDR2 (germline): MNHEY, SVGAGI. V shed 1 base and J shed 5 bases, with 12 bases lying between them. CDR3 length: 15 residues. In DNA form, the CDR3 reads TGTGCCAGCAGTTACTTCGGGGGGCGTAACAATGAGCAGTTCTTC. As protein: CASSYFGGRNNEQFF.

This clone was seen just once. The CDR3 protein is CASSTPQGGYTF. CDR3 bases: TGTGCCAGCAGCACGCCCCAGGGGGGCTACACCTTC. The V and J genes are TRBV4-2 and TRBJ1-2; maybe TRBD1 (6 bases). The CDR3 has 12 amino acids. The germline V and J ends were trimmed by 5 bases and 8 bases, with 12 bases remaining between them. Germline lookup yields CDR1 LGHNA and CDR2 YNFKEQ.

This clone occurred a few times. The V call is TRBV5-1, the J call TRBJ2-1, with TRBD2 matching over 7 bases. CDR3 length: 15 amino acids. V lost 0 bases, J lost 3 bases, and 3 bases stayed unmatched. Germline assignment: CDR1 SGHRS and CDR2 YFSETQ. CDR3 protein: CASSLGGEGYNEQFF. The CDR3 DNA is TGCGCCAGCAGCTTGGGTGGGGAGGGCTACAATGAGCAGTTCTTC. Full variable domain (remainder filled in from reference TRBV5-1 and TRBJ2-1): KAGVTQTPRYLIKTRGQQVTLSCSPISGHRSVSWYQQTPGQGLQFLFEYFSETQRNKGNFPGRFSGRQFSNSRSEMNVSTLELGDSALYLCASSLGGEGYNEQFFGPGTRLTVL.

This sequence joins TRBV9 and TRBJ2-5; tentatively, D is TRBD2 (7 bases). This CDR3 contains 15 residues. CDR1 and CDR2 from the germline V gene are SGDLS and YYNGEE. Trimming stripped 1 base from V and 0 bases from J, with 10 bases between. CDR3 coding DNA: TGTGCCAGCAGCGTACGGGGGGCCAACCAAGAGACCCAGTACTTC. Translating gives CASSVRGANQETQYF.

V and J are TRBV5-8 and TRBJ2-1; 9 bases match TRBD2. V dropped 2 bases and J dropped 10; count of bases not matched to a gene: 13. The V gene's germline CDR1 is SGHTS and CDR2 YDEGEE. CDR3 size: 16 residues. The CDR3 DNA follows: TGTGCCAGCAGCTTTCCCGGGACTAGCCTCCGGGGAGAGCAGTTCTTC. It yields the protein CASSFPGTSLRGEQFF.

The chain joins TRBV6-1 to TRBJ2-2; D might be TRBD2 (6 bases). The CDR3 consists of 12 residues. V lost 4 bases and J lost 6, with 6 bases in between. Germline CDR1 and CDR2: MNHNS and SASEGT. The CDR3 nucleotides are TGTGCCAGCAGTGGGGGGGCCGGGGAGCTGTTTTTT. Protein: CASSGGAGELFF.

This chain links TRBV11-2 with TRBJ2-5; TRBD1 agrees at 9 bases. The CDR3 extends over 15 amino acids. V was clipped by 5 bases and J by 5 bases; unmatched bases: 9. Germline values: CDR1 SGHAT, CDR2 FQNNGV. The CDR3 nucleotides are TGTGCCAGCAGCCGGACAGGGGTAGTGATGGAGACCCAGTACTTC. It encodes CASSRTGVVMETQYF.

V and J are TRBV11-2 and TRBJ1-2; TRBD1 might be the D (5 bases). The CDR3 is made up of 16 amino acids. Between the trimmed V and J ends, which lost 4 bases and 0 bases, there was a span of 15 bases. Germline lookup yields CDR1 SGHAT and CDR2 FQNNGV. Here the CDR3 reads CASSSGLPNPNYGYTF. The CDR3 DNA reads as TGTGCCAGCAGCTCGGGACTTCCGAACCCTAACTATGGCTACACCTTC.

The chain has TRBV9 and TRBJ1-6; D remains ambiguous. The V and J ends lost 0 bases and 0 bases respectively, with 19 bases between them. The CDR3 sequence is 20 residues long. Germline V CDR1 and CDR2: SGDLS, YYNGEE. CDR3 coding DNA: TGTGCCAGCAGCGTAGTGGTCGGGGTGTTCAGGAGCTCCTATAATTCACCCCTCCACTTT. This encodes CASSVVVGVFRSSYNSPLHF.

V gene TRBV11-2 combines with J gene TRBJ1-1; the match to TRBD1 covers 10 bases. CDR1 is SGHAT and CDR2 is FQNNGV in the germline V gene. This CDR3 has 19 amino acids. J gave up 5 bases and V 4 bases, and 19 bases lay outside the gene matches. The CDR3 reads CASSSQQVGQGLMRTEAFF. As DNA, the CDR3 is TGTGCCAGCAGCTCCCAGCAAGTGGGACAGGGGCTTATGAGGACTGAAGCTTTCTTT.

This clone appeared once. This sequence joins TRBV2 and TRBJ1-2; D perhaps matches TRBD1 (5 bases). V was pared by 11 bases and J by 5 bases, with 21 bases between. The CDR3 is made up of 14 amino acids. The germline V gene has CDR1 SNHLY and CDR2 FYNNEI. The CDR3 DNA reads TGTGCCGGATTAAAATTGGACGGGGGGTATGGCTACACCTTC. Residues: CAGLKLDGGYGYTF.

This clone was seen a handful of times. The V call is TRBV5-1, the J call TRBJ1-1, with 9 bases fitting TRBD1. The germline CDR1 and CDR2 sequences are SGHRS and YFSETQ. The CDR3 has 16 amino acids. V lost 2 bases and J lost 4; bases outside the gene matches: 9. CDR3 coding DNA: TGCGCCAGCAGCTTCACCATACAGGGGGCCGGCACTGAAGCTTTCTTT. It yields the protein CASSFTIQGAGTEAFF.

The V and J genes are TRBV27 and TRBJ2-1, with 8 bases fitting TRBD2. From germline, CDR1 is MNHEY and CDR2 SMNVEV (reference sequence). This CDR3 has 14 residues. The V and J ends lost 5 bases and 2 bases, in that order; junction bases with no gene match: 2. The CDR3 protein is CASSRGGTYNEQFF. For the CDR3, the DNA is TGTGCCAGCAGTCGGGGGGGGACCTACAATGAGCAGTTCTTC.

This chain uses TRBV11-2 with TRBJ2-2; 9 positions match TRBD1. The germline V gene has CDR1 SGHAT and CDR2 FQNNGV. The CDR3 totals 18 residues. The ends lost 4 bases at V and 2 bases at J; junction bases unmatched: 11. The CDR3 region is CASSYSVLGQGNTGELFF. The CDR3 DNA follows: TGTGCCAGCAGCTATTCGGTCTTGGGACAGGGAAACACCGGGGAGCTGTTTTTT. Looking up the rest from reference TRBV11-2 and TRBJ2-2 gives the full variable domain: EAGVAQSPRYKIIEKRQSVAFWCNPISGHATLYWYQQILGQGPKLLIQFQNNGVVDDSQLPKDRFSAERLKGVDSTLKIQPAKLEDSAVYLCASSYSVLGQGNTGELFFGEGSRLTVL.

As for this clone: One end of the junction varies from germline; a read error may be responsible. Written as DNA, the CDR3 is TGTGCCAGCAGCTTGGTAGACAGGGACTACGAGCAGTACTTC. Residues: CASSLVDRDYEQYF. The chain employs TRBV5-1 and TRBJ2-7, with 7 nucleotides matching TRBD1. This CDR3 contains 14 residues. Germline lookup yields CDR1 SGHRS and CDR2 YFSETQ.

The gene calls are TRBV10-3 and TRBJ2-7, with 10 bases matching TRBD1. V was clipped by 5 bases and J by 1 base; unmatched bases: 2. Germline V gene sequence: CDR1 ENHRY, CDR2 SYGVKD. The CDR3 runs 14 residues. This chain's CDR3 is CAISRQGASYEQYF. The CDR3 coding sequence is TGTGCCATCAGTCGACAGGGGGCGTCCTACGAGCAGTACTTC.

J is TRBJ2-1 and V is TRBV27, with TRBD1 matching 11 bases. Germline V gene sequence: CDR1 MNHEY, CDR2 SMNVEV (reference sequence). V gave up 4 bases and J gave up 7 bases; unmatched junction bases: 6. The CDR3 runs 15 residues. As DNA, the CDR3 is TGTGCCAGCAGTTACGGACAGGGGGCGCGGAATGAGCAGTTCTTC. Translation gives CASSYGQGARNEQFF.

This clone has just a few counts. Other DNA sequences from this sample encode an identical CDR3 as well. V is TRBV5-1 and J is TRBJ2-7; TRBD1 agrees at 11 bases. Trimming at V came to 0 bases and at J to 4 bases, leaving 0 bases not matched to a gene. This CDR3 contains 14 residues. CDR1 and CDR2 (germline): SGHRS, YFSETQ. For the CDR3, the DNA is TGCGCCAGCAGCTTGGGGGACAGGGGGTACGAGCAGTACTTC. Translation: CASSLGDRGYEQYF.

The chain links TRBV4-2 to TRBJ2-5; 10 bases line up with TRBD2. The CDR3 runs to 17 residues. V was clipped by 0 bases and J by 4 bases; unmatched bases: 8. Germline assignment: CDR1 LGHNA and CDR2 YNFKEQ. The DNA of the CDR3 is TGTGCCAGCAGCCAAGAACCGAGAGCTAGCGGGGGAGAGACCCAGTACTTC. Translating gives CASSQEPRASGGETQYF.

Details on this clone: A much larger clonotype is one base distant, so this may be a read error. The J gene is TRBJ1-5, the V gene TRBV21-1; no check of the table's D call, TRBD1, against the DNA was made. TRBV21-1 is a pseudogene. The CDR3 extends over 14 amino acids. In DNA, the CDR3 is TGTGCCAGCAGCCTAGGACAGAGCAATCAGCCCCAGCATTTT. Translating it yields CASSLGQSNQPQHF.

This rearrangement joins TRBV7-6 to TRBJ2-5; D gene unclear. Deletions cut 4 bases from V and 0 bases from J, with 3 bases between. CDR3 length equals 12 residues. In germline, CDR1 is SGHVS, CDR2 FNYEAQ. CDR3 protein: CASSYYQETQYF. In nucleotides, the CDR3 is TGTGCCAGCAGCTACTACCAAGAGACCCAGTACTTC.

CDR3 nucleotide sequence: TGTGCCAGCAGCTTTACAGGGGCGCGCGAGCAGTACTTC. It encodes CASSFTGAREQYF. This rearrangement joins TRBV5-4 to TRBJ2-7; TRBD1 aligns across 7 bases. CDR3 length: 13 amino acids. The V gene's germline CDR1 is SGHNT and CDR2 YYREEE (reference sequence). The ends lost 2 bases at V and 6 bases at J; junction bases unmatched: 5.

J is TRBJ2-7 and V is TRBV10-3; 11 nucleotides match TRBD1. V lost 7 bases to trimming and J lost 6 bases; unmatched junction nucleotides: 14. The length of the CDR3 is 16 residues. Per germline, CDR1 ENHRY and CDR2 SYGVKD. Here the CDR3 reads CAITSEPGQGGLEQYF. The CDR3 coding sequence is TGTGCCATCACTTCTGAACCGGGACAGGGGGGTCTCGAGCAGTACTTC.

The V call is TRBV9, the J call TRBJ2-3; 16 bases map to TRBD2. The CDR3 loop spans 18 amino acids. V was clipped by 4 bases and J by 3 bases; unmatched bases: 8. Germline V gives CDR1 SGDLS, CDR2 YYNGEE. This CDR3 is CASSYPGLAGGQTDTQYF. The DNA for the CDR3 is TGTGCCAGCAGCTACCCGGGACTAGCGGGGGGGCAAACAGATACGCAGTATTTT.

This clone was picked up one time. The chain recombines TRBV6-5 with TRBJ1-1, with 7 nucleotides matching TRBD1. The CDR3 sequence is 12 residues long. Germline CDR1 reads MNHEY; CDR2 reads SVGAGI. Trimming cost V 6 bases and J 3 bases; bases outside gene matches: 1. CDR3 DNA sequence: TGTGCCAGCAGCAGGGGGGACACTGAAGCTTTCTTT. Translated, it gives CASSRGDTEAFF.

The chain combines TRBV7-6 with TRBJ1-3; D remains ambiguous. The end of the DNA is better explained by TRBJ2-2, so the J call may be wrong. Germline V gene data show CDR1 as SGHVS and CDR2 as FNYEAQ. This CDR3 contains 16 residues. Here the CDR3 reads CASTTKGKHPTGELFF. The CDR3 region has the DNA TGTGCCAGCACCACCAAGGGAAAGCATCCCACCGGGGAGCTGTTTTTT.